This T cell receptor beta chain was sequenced for a study of neurological immune-mediated disorders. V lost 7 bases, J lost 4 bases, and 17 bases stayed unmatched. Germline loops: CDR1 SGHRS, CDR2 YFSETQ. The CDR3 loop spans 17 amino acids. The cDNA was generated through 5'RACE incorporating 10-nucleotide random UMIs. TCRdb recomputed calls from the 5' RACE reads with MiXCR, one row per CDR3 protein. The repertoire holds tens of thousands of distinct CDR3 sequences, with around 13% as singletons. General study results and limits: TCR clonal expansion peaked in HTLV-1-associated myelopathy patients and was lowest in multiple sclerosis patients. Expanded clones shared no identical CDR3 amino acid sequences across subjects, which suggested private TCR-beta repertoires in all groups.

PBMCs stored at -80 C, numbering 2 million, were the origin of the unsorted libraries. There are many counts of this clonotype. The target antigen is unknown. The V gene is TRBV5-1, the J gene TRBJ1-1; 9 nucleotides line up with TRBD1. The sample taken for sequencing was PBMCs. The source is a woman aged 55-70 years with HTLV-1-associated myelopathy (HAM/TSP). As DNA, the CDR3 is TGCGCCAGCGGTGGGACAGGGCTGATAGGAGGGGGCACTGAAGCTTTCTTT. It specifies CASGGTGLIGGGTEAFF. Variable domain in full (rest from reference TRBV5-1 and TRBJ1-1): KAGVTQTPRYLIKTRGQQVTLSCSPISGHRSVSWYQQTPGQGLQFLFEYFSETQRNKGNFPGRFSGRQFSNSRSEMNVSTLELGDSALYLCASGGTGLIGGGTEAFFGQGTRLTVV.